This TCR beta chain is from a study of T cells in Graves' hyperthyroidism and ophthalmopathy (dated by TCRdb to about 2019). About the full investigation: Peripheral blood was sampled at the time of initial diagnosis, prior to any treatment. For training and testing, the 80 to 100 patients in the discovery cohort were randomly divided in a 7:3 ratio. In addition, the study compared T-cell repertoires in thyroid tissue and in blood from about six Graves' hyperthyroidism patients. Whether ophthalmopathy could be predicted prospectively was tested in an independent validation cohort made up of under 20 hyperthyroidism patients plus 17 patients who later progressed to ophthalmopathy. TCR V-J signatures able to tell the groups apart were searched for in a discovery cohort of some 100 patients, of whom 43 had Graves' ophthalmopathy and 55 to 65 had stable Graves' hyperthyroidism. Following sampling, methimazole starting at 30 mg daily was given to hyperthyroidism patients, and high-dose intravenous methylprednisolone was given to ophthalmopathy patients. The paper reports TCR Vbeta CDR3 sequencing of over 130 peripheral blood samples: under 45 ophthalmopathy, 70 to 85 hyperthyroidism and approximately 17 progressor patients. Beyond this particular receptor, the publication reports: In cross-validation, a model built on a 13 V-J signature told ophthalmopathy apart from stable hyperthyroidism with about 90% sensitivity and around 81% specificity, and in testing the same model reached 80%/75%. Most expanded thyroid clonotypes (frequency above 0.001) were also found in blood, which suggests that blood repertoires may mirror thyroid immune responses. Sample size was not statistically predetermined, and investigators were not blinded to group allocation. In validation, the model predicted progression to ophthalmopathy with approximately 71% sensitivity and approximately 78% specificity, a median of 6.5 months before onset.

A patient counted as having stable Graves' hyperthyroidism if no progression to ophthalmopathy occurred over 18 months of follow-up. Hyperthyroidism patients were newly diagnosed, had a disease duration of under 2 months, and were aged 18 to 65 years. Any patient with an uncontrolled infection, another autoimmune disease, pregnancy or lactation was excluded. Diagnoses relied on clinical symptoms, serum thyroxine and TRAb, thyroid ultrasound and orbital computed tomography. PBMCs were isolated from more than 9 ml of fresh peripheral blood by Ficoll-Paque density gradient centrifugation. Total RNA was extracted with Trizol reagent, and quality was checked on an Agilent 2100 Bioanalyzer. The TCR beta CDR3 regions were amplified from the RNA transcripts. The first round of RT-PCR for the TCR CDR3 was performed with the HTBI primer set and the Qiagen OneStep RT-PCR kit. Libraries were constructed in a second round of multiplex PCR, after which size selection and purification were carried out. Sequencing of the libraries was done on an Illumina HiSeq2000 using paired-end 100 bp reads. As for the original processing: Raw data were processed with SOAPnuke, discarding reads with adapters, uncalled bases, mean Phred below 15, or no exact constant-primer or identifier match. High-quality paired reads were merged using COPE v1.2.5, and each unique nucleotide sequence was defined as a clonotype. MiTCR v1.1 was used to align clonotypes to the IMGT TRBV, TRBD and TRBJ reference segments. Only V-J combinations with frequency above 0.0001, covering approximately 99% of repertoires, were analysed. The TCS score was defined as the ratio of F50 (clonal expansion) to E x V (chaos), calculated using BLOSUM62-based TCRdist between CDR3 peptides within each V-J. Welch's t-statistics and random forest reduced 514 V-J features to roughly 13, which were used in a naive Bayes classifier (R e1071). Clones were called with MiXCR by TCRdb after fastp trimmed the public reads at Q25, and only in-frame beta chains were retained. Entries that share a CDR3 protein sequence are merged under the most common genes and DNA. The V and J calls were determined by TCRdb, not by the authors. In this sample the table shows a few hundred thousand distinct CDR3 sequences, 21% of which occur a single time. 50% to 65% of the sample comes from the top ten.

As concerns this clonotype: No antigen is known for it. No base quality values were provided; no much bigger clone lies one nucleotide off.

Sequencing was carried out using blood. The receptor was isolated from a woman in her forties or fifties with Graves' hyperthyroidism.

The nucleotide sequence is given as TGTGCCAGCAGTTACTCTAGAGACCAAGAGACCCAGTACTTC. This gives the protein CASSYSRDQETQYF. The rearrangement combines TRBV6-2 or TRBV6-3 with TRBJ2-5; the D gene cannot be resolved reliably. CDR1 MNHEY and CDR2 SVGEGT are derived from the germline V gene. Its CDR3 holds 14 amino acids, cysteine through phenylalanine. Only CDR3 DNA remains: 42 bases, in frame from the first base. The V and J ends are trimmed by 0 bases and 0 bases, leaving 5 bases between them.